This T cell receptor (beta chain) derives from a study of blood T cell repertoires in COVID-19. The ends were cut back, 3 bases at V and 2 bases at J, with 8 bases in the middle. The CDR3 has 14 residues. Looked up from germline, CDR1 is MRHNA and CDR2 is SNTAGT. The protocol was immunoSEQ multiplex PCR, while the TCRdb copy is restricted to in-frame clones and leaves out a portion. This sample carries some 150,000 clones, roughly 85% of them seen once, and the ten largest clones take about 8%. This receptor was taken from a woman in her sixties with COVID-19, enrolled during active disease. The chain combines TRBV6-4 with TRBJ1-3; D is perhaps TRBD1 (6 bases). Sequencing input: peripheral blood. The CDR3 DNA sequence: TGTGCCAGCAGTGAGTCAGGGGCTGGAAACACCATATATTTT. This encodes CASSESGAGNTIYF.